One sample yielded the 14 T cell receptor beta chains listed below, sequenced in a study of T cell repertoires in ileal Crohn's disease (dated by TCRdb to about 2019). Libraries came from the immunoSEQ multiplex PCR assay. TCRdb's version of the immuneACCESS table is confined to in-frame rearrangements and falls short of the full clone set. An unresolved V gene accounts for under half of the shortfall where checked; the remainder is of unknown origin. This sample is represented by some 13,000 clones; under 80% of them were singletons. The top ten constitute roughly 20% of the sample. The sequencing input was ileal tissue. The receptors were gathered from an adult with Crohn's disease.

The V gene is TRBV9, the J gene TRBJ2-7; 10 bases match TRBD2. The germline V gene has CDR1 SGDLS and CDR2 YYNGEE. The CDR3 is 16 residues long. V gave up 4 bases and J gave up 7 bases; unmatched junction bases: 14. CDR3 nucleotide sequence: TGTGCCAGCAGCCCCATCAGCGGGGGGGCCTTCAGGGAGCAGTACTTC. Residues: CASSPISGGAFREQYF.

V and J are TRBV4-3 and TRBJ2-3, with 8 bases fitting TRBD2. With V trimmed by 0 bases and J by 4 bases, 6 bases remained unmatched. CDR3 length equals 16 residues. Per the germline V gene, CDR1 is LGHNA and CDR2 is YSLEER. CDR3 nucleotides: TGCGCCAGCAGCCAAGACCCCGGGGGGGCCGCAGATACGCAGTATTTT. The encoded protein is CASSQDPGGAADTQYF.

This chain joins TRBV28 and TRBJ1-2; D may be TRBD1 (6 bases). V lost 5 bases and J lost 8, with 24 bases in between. This CDR3 is built from 16 residues. Per the germline V gene, CDR1 is MDHEN and CDR2 is SYDVKM. CDR3 sequence (DNA): TGTGCCAGCAGTCCCGTTGGGGGCGCATCATTACGCGGCTACACCTTC. It specifies CASSPVGGASLRGYTF.

The rearrangement uses TRBV30 and TRBJ2-1, with 7 bases that match TRBD2. In germline, CDR1 is GTSNPN, CDR2 SVGIG (reference sequence). The CDR3 is made up of 15 amino acids. V lost 0 bases and J lost 4; bases outside the gene matches: 6. The DNA for the CDR3 is TGTGCCTGGAGTGTACAAGCGGGGCTATACAATGAGCAGTTCTTC. Protein product: CAWSVQAGLYNEQFF. Variable domain in full (rest from reference TRBV30 and TRBJ2-1): SQTIHQWPATLVQPVGSPLSLECTVEGTSNPNLYWYRQAAGRGLQLLFYSVGIGQISSEVPQNLSASRPQDRQFILSSKKLLLSDSGFYLCAWSVQAGLYNEQFFGPGTRLTVL.

In DNA, the CDR3 is TGTGCTGCCGCTAGGGGGTTCACAGATACGCAGTATTTT. Translating it yields CAAARGFTDTQYF. The rearrangement links TRBV9 to TRBJ2-3, with TRBD1 as a possible D gene (6 bases). Germline CDR1 SGDLS, CDR2 YYNGEE. This CDR3 has 13 residues.

The chain links TRBV6-5 to TRBJ1-1; 8 bases are a match to TRBD1. With V trimmed by 5 bases and J by 11 bases, 7 bases remained unmatched. The CDR3 is made up of 12 amino acids. Germline lookup yields CDR1 MNHEY and CDR2 SVGAGI. The CDR3 loop is CASSPTGGRAFF. DNA for the CDR3: TGTGCCAGCAGTCCCACAGGGGGTAGGGCTTTCTTT.

The rearrangement joins TRBV5-1 to TRBJ2-3, with 8 nucleotides matching TRBD2. The CDR3 spans 13 residues. Looked up from germline, CDR1 is SGHRS and CDR2 is YFSETQ. The V segment lost 4 bases and the J segment 7 bases; nucleotides outside the gene matches: 5. CDR3 residues: CASSQTSDHTQYF. The CDR3 coding sequence is TGCGCCAGCAGCCAGACTAGCGATCATACGCAGTATTTT.

This clone was counted once. The chain is built from TRBV11-2 and TRBJ2-3, with D tentatively TRBD1 (5 bases). Per germline, CDR1 SGHAT and CDR2 FQNNGV. There are 12 residues in the CDR3. The germline V and J ends were trimmed by 5 bases and 6 bases, with 9 bases remaining between them. As DNA, the CDR3 is TGTGCCAGCAGCACTGCAGGGGATACGCAGTATTTT. It specifies CASSTAGDTQYF. The full variable domain, its missing parts supplied by reference TRBV11-2 and TRBJ2-3, is EAGVAQSPRYKIIEKRQSVAFWCNPISGHATLYWYQQILGQGPKLLIQFQNNGVVDDSQLPKDRFSAERLKGVDSTLKIQPAKLEDSAVYLCASSTAGDTQYFGPGTRLTVL.

The chain uses TRBV15 and TRBJ2-1; a possible D gene is TRBD2 (6 bases). CDR3 size: 15 residues. CDR1 is LNHNV and CDR2 is YYDKDF in the germline V gene (reference sequence). V was shortened by 4 bases and J by 0 bases, with 10 bases between the two germline ends. The CDR3 protein is CATSTDYSSYNEQFF. The CDR3 DNA sequence: TGTGCCACCAGCACGGACTACAGCTCCTACAATGAGCAGTTCTTC.

The gene calls are TRBV7-2 and TRBJ2-7; weak D call: TRBD2 (6 bases). This CDR3 contains 14 residues. Trimming removed 5 bases from V and 7 bases from J, with 18 bases in between. Germline assignment: CDR1 SGHTA and CDR2 FQGNSA. Here the CDR3 DNA reads TGTGCCAGCAGCCGAACTAGCATTCTAGGGGAGCAGTACTTC. This codes for CASSRTSILGEQYF.

This rearrangement joins TRBV19 to TRBJ1-2; possibly TRBD1 for D (6 bases). The CDR3 is made up of 17 amino acids. Germline loops: CDR1 LNHDA, CDR2 SQIVND (reference sequence). V lost 6 bases, J lost 2 bases, and 22 bases lay in between. The CDR3 protein is CASSILHRQVTNYGYTF. The DNA of the CDR3 is TGTGCCAGTAGCATACTCCACAGACAGGTAACCAACTATGGCTACACCTTC.

The rearrangement joins TRBV5-4 to TRBJ2-1; the D gene is possibly TRBD1 (6 bases). With 5 bases removed from V and 7 bases from J, the gap between germline ends came to 13 bases. The CDR3 extends over 13 amino acids. The germline V gene has CDR1 SGHNT and CDR2 YYREEE (reference sequence). CDR3 sequence: CASRGTDSNEQFF. The CDR3 DNA sequence: TGTGCCAGCAGGGGGACGGACAGTAATGAGCAGTTCTTC. The entire variable domain, with the rest obtained from reference TRBV5-4 and TRBJ2-1, is as follows: ETGVTQSPTHLIKTRGQQVTLRCSSQSGHNTVSWYQQALGQGPQFIFQYYREEENGRGNFPPRFSGLQFPNYSSELNVNALELDDSALYLCASRGTDSNEQFFGPGTRLTVL.

This clone has a single count. The chain employs TRBV7-6 and TRBJ2-3; 13 bases align to TRBD2. The CDR3 has 18 residues. V lost 5 bases to trimming and J lost 0 bases; unmatched junction nucleotides: 8. CDR1 is SGHVS, CDR2 FNYEAQ, per germline. The chain's CDR3 is CASSPTGLAGHSTDTQYF. DNA for the CDR3: TGTGCCAGCAGCCCCACGGGACTAGCGGGACACAGCACAGATACGCAGTATTTT.

The chain is built from TRBV4-2 and TRBJ1-3; D possibly corresponds to TRBD1 (6 bases). Trimming stripped 1 base from V and 3 bases from J, with 13 bases between. The CDR3 spans 16 residues. From germline, CDR1 is LGHNA and CDR2 YNFKEQ. Written as DNA, the CDR3 is TGTGCCAGCAGCCAAGGAGGGGGGGCGCTTGGAAACACCATATATTTT. It codes for CASSQGGGALGNTIYF.